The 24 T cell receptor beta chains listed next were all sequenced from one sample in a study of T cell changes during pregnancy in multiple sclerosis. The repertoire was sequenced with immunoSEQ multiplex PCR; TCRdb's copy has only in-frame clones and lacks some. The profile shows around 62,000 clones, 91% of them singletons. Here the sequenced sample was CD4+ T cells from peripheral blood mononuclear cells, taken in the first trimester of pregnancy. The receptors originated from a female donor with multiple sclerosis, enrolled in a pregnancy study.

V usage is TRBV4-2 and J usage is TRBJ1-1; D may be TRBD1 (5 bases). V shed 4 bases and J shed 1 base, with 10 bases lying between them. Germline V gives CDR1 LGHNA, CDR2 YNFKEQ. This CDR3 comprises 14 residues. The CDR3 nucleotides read TGTGCCAGCAGCCCTTCCACAGGGAACACTGAAGCTTTCTTT. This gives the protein CASSPSTGNTEAFF.

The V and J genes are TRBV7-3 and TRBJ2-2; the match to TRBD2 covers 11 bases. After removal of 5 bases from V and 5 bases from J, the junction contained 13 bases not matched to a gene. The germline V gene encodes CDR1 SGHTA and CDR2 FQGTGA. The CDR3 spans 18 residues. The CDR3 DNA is TGTGCCAGCAGCCTCCCGGCTAGCGGGGGGCAGAGGACCGGGGAGCTGTTTTTT. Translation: CASSLPASGGQRTGELFF.

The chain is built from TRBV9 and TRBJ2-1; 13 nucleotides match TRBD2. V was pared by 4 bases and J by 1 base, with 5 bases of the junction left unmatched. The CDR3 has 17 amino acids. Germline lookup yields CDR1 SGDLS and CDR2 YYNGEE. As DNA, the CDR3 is TGTGCCAGCAGCTGGACTAGCGGGGGACGGTCCTACAATGAGCAGTTCTTC. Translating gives CASSWTSGGRSYNEQFF.

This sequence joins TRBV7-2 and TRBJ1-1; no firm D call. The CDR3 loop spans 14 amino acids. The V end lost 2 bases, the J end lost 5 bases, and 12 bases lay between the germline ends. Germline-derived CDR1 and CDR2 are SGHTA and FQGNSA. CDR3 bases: TGTGCCAGCAGCTTAACCGTGCGGGGAACTGAAGCTTTCTTT. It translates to CASSLTVRGTEAFF.

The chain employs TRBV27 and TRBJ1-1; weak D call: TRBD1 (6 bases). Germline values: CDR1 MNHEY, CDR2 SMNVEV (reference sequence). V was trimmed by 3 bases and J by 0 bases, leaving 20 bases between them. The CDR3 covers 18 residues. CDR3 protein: CASSFHRGRGDMNTEAFF. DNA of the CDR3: TGTGCCAGCAGTTTCCACCGAGGTCGAGGGGACATGAACACTGAAGCTTTCTTT.

CDR3 amino acids: CATSRDWPSPEAFF. The CDR3 DNA follows: TGTGCCACCAGCAGAGATTGGCCGTCCCCTGAAGCTTTCTTT. This chain links TRBV15 with TRBJ1-1; D unclear. This CDR3 is built from 14 residues. The V and J ends lost 0 bases and 6 bases respectively, with 11 bases between them. The germline V gene encodes CDR1 LNHNV and CDR2 YYDKDF (reference sequence).

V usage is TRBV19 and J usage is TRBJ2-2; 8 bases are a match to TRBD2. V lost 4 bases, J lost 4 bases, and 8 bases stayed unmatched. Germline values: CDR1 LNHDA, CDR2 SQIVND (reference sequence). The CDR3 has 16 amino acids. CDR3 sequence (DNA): TGTGCCAGTAGTACGACGGGGGGGAGTCGCACCGGGGAGCTGTTTTTT. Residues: CASSTTGGSRTGELFF.

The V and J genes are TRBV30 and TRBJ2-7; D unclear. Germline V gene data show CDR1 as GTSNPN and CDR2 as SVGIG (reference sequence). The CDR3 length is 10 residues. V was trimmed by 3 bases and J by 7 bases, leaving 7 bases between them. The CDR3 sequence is CAWSQNEQYF. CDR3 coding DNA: TGTGCCTGGAGCCAGAATGAGCAGTACTTC.

The DNA for the CDR3 is TGTGCCAGTAGTATAACAGCAACCTACGAGCAGTACTTC. This codes for CASSITATYEQYF. This chain uses TRBV19 with TRBJ2-7, with D hard to call. Trimming took off 2 bases at V and 2 bases at J, with 7 bases between the two ends. The germline gives CDR1 LNHDA, CDR2 SQIVND (reference sequence). The CDR3 covers 13 residues.

The CDR3 DNA reads as TGTGCCAGCAGTTACAGGGGGCTCTATGGCTACACCTTC. Protein sequence: CASSYRGLYGYTF. The chain has TRBV6-5 and TRBJ1-2, with 7 bases identical to TRBD1. This CDR3 region has 13 residues. Trimming at V came to 2 bases and at J to 4 bases, leaving 1 base not matched to a gene. The V gene's germline CDR1 is MNHEY and CDR2 SVGAGI.

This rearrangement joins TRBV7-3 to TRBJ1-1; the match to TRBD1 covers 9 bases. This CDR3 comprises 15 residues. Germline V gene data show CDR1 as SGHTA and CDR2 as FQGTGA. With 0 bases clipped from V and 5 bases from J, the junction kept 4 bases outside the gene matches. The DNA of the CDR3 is TGTGCCAGCAGCTTAACAGTGGGGACAGGGACTGAAGCTTTCTTT. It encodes CASSLTVGTGTEAFF.

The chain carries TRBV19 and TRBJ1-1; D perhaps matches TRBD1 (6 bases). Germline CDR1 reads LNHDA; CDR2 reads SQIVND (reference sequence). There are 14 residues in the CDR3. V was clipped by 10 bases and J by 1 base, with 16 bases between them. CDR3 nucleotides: TGTGCCACAGTATCCGGACAGTGGAACACTGAAGCTTTCTTT. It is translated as CATVSGQWNTEAFF.

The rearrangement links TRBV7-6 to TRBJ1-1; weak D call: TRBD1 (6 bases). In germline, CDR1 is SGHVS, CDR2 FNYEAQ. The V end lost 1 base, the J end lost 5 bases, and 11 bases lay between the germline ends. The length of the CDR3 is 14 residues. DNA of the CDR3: TGTGCCAGCAGCTTAGGCCCAGGGGTTACTGAAGCTTTCTTT. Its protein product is CASSLGPGVTEAFF. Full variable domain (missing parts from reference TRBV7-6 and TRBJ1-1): GAGVSQSPRYKVTKRGQDVALRCDPISGHVSLYWYRQALGQGPEFLTYFNYEAQQDKSGLPNDRFSAERPEGSISTLTIQRTEQRDSAMYRCASSLGPGVTEAFFGQGTRLTVV.

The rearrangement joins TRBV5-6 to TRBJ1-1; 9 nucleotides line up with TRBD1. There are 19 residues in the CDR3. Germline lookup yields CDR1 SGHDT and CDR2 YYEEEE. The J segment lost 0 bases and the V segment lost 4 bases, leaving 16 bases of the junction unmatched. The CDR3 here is CASSKRVTGGVRVNTEAFF. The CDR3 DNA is TGTGCCAGCAGCAAAAGGGTCACAGGGGGCGTGAGGGTGAACACTGAAGCTTTCTTT.

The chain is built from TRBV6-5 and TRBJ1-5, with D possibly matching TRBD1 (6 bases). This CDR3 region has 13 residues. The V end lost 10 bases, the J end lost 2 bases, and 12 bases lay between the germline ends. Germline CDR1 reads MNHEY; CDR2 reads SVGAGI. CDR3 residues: CATKGVGNQPQHF. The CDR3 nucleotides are TGTGCCACCAAGGGGGTCGGCAATCAGCCCCAGCATTTT.

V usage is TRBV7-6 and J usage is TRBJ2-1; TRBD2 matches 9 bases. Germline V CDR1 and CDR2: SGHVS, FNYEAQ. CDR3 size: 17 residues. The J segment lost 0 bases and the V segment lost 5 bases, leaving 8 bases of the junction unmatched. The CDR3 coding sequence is TGTGCCAGCAGCCGCGGGAGGGGCAGGAGCTCCTACAATGAGCAGTTCTTC. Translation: CASSRGRGRSSYNEQFF.

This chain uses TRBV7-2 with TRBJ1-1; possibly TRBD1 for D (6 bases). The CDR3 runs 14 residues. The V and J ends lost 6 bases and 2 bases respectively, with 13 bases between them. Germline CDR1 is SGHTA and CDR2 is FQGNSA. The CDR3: CASRNREGNTEAFF. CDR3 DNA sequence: TGTGCCAGCAGGAACAGGGAAGGAAACACTGAAGCTTTCTTT.

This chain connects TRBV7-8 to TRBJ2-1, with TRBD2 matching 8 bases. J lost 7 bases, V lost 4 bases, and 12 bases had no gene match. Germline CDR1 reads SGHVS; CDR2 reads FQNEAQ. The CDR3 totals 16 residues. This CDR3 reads CASSSTRRGGLNEQFF. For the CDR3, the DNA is TGTGCCAGCAGCTCTACCCGCCGGGGGGGCCTGAATGAGCAGTTCTTC.

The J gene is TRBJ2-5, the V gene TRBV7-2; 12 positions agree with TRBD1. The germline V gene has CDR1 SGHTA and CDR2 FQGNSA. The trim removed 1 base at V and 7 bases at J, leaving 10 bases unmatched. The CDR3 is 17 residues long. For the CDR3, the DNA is TGTGCCAGCAGCTTAGGGGGGACAGGGGGCCGGTTGGGGACCCAGTACTTC. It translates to CASSLGGTGGRLGTQYF. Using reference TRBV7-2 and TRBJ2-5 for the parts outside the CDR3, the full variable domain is GAGVSQSPSNKVTEKGKDVELRCDPISGHTALYWYRQSLGQGLEFLIYFQGNSAPDKSGLPSDRFSAERTGGSVSTLTIQRTQQEDSAVYLCASSLGGTGGRLGTQYFGPGTRLLVL.

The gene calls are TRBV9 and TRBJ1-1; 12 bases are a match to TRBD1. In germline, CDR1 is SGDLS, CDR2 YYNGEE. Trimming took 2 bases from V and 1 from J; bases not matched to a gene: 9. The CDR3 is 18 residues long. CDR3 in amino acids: CASSVSGTGGARNTEAFF. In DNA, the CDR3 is TGTGCCAGCAGCGTCTCCGGGACAGGGGGCGCGAGGAACACTGAAGCTTTCTTT.

Here the CDR3 DNA reads TGTGCCAGCAGCTTAAGCACAGGGTATGCCACTGAAGCTTTCTTT. Amino acid sequence: CASSLSTGYATEAFF. The genes are TRBV7-3 and TRBJ1-1; D perhaps matches TRBD1 (6 bases). The germline V and J ends were trimmed by 1 base and 4 bases, with 13 bases remaining between them. Germline loops: CDR1 SGHTA, CDR2 FQGTGA. This CDR3 region has 15 residues.

CDR3 sequence reads: CASSLSPAVETQYF. In DNA form, the CDR3 reads TGTGCCAGCAGCTTATCCCCAGCGGTAGAGACCCAGTACTTC. The gene calls are TRBV7-2 and TRBJ2-5; possibly TRBD2 for D (5 bases). CDR1 and CDR2 from the germline V gene are SGHTA and FQGNSA. There are 14 residues in the CDR3. The ends were cut back, 2 bases at V and 4 bases at J, with 11 bases in the middle.

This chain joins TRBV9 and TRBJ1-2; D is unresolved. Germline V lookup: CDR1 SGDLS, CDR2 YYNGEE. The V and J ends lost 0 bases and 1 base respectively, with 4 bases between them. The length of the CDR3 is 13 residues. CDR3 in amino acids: CASSVDNNYGYTF. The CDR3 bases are TGTGCCAGCAGCGTAGACAATAACTATGGCTACACCTTC.

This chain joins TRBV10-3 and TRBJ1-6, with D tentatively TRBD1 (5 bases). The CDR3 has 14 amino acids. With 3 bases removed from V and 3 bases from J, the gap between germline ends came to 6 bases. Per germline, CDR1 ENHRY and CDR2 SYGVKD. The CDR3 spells CAISDDSYNSPLHF. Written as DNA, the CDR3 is TGTGCCATCAGTGACGACAGCTATAATTCACCCCTCCACTTT.